This TCR beta chain was obtained from a study of shared clonotypes between healthy human individuals. General study results and limits: Several donors held about 5% of naive CD4 clonotypes in common. The study generally estimated greater richness for naive than memory subsets.

CD4+ cell separation produced CD45RA+ naive and CD45RA-negative memory subsets. Concerning this clone itself: Its specificity is unknown.

Profiled with immunoSEQ multiplex PCR; TCRdb holds only in-frame clones, not every one. In the table there are 2 million to 2.5 million clones, 85% to 95% of which are singletons. The sequencing sample was made of naive CD4+ T cells from PBMCs. Stated subset: CD45RA+ positively selected. This receptor was obtained from a man aged 18 to 29 in good health. Some clones in this sample may be carry-over from other donors' samples.

CDR3 DNA sequence: TGTGCCAGCAGCCCGGCGGCGGGAGGGCTCGTCGAGCAGTTCTTC. Its translation: CASSPAAGGLVEQFF. This chain connects TRBV7-7 to TRBJ2-1; 9 bases are shared with TRBD2. V lost 5 bases and J lost 10; bases outside the gene matches: 12. There are 15 residues in the CDR3. CDR1 is SSHAT, CDR2 FNYEAQ, per germline (reference sequence).